A selection of T cell receptor beta chains follows, all from one sample in a study of beta chain features in type 1 diabetes. Measured with immunoSEQ multiplex PCR; TCRdb has only the in-frame clones, and not every one. This sample yields about 15,000 clones, of which 60% to 75% are seen a single time; 0.65% to 0.9% belongs to the top ten. Sample: stem cell memory CD4+ T cells from blood. The receptors were gathered from a man aged 25 to 40 with type 1 diabetes. Each CDR3 is given with its conserved first and last residue. A D gene is named only where the DNA matches it firmly. Size tells how often a clone was seen (once, few, many) or the class of an expanded clone, and some rows leave it out.

v_call: TRBV29-1
clone_size: -
j_call: TRBJ2-1
d_call: TRBD1
cdr3_aa: CSVEDRGQGRFF
cdr3_nt: TGCAGCGTTGAAGATCGAGGACAGGGGAGGTTCTTC

v_call: TRBV7-9
clone_size: -
j_call: TRBJ2-5
d_call: TRBD2
cdr3_aa: CASSPGRGTGETQYF
cdr3_nt: TGTGCCAGCAGCCCGGGGAGGGGCACAGGAGAGACCCAGTACTTC

v_call: TRBV5-4
clone_size: -
j_call: TRBJ1-4
d_call: -
cdr3_aa: CASSWDTSEKLFF
cdr3_nt: TGTGCCAGCAGCTGGGACACCTCAGAAAAACTGTTTTTT

v_call: TRBV7-9
clone_size: -
j_call: TRBJ1-6
d_call: TRBD1
cdr3_aa: CASSASGTGYSPLHF
cdr3_nt: TGTGCCAGCAGCGCATCCGGGACAGGATATTCACCCCTCCACTTT

v_call: TRBV7-8
clone_size: -
j_call: TRBJ2-3
d_call: -
cdr3_aa: CASSRGQSDTQYF
cdr3_nt: TGTGCCAGCAGCCGAGGACAGTCAGATACGCAGTATTTT

v_call: TRBV27
clone_size: -
j_call: TRBJ2-1
d_call: TRBD2
cdr3_aa: CASSFASGGINEQFF
cdr3_nt: TGTGCCAGCAGTTTTGCTAGCGGGGGCATCAATGAGCAGTTCTTC

v_call: TRBV18
clone_size: -
j_call: TRBJ2-5
d_call: TRBD2
cdr3_aa: CASSRTSGGRETQYF
cdr3_nt: TGTGCCAGCTCTCGGACTAGCGGGGGTCGGGAGACCCAGTACTTC

v_call: TRBV7-9
clone_size: -
j_call: TRBJ2-1
d_call: TRBD2
cdr3_aa: CASSPRLAGGQRNEQFF
cdr3_nt: TGTGCCAGCAGCCCACGACTAGCGGGGGGGCAACGGAATGAGCAGTTCTTC

v_call: TRBV5-5
clone_size: -
j_call: TRBJ1-3
d_call: -
cdr3_aa: CASSLEGLNLNTIYF
cdr3_nt: TGTGCCAGCAGCTTGGAAGGACTCAACCTAAACACCATATATTTT

v_call: TRBV16
clone_size: -
j_call: TRBJ1-5
d_call: -
cdr3_aa: CASSQSGQLNQPQHF
cdr3_nt: TGTGCCAGCAGCCAATCTGGACAGCTCAATCAGCCCCAGCATTTT

v_call: TRBV10-3
clone_size: once
j_call: TRBJ2-5
d_call: -
cdr3_aa: CAISTIDLGAQYF
cdr3_nt: TGTGCCATCAGTACCATCGACCTAGGGGCCCAGTACTTC

v_call: TRBV4-1
clone_size: -
j_call: TRBJ1-4
d_call: TRBD1
cdr3_aa: CASSQDLRDRADEKLFF
cdr3_nt: TGCGCCAGCAGCCAAGACTTGAGGGACAGGGCAGACGAAAAACTGTTTTTT

v_call: TRBV5-1
clone_size: once
j_call: TRBJ2-1
d_call: TRBD2
cdr3_aa: CASSWGLAGDYNEQFF
cdr3_nt: TGCGCCAGCAGCTGGGGACTAGCGGGGGACTACAATGAGCAGTTCTTC

v_call: TRBV28
clone_size: -
j_call: TRBJ2-5
d_call: -
cdr3_aa: CASSLSVHQETQYF
cdr3_nt: TGTGCCAGCAGTCTAAGTGTCCATCAAGAGACCCAGTACTTC

v_call: TRBV4-1
clone_size: -
j_call: TRBJ2-2
d_call: TRBD1
cdr3_aa: CASSRGQGPTGELFF
cdr3_nt: TGCGCCAGCAGCCGGGGACAGGGTCCCACCGGGGAGCTGTTTTTT

v_call: TRBV2
clone_size: -
j_call: TRBJ1-4
d_call: -
cdr3_aa: CASSVQGEKLFF
cdr3_nt: TGTGCCAGCAGCGTCCAGGGTGAAAAACTGTTTTTT